A single sample gave rise to the 15 T cell receptor beta chains below, sequenced in a study of blood T cells in healthy people across ages. The use of a sample-barcoded 5' primer and a J-beta primer mix characterized a second PCR of about 7 to 12 cycles. TCRdb re-derived calls from the 5' RACE reads in MiXCR, one entry per CDR3 protein. The profile covers under 800,000 distinct CDR3 sequences, with roughly 43% appearing a single time and 20% to 25% taken by the ten largest. What was sequenced was blood. These receptors all stem from a woman in her sixties or seventies in good health.

This clonotype was seen only a few times. The CDR3 loop is CSASSVQGIDGYTF. The CDR3 DNA follows: TGCAGTGCTTCCTCGGTACAGGGTATAGATGGCTACACCTTC. The chain links TRBV20-1 to TRBJ1-2; a weak D match, TRBD1 (6 bases). This CDR3 comprises 14 residues. Per germline, CDR1 DFQATT and CDR2 SNEGSKA (reference sequence). V was shortened by 5 bases and J by 6 bases, with 19 bases between the two germline ends.

This chain connects TRBV20-1 to TRBJ2-4, with 7 bases that match TRBD2. The J call is doubtful: the DNA matches TRBJ2-7 better. This CDR3 is 12 amino acids long. CDR1 and CDR2 from the germline V gene are DFQATT and SNEGSKA (reference sequence). CDR3: CSARRLADEQYF. CDR3 DNA: TGCAGTGCTAGGCGACTAGCAGACGAGCAGTACTTC.

Remarks on this clonotype: A much bigger clone sits one base away, suggesting this may be a read error. The V and J genes are TRBV7-6 and TRBJ2-7; the match to TRBD1 covers 8 bases. The CDR3 is 16 amino acids. CDR1 and CDR2 (germline): SGHVS, FNYEAQ. DNA of the CDR3: TGTGCCAACAGCTCGACTAGGACAGGGAATTCAAACGAGCAGTACTTC. Translated, it gives CANSSTRTGNSNEQYF.

In this sample, this clonotype turned up a few times. The rearrangement uses TRBV11-1 and TRBJ2-1; 8 bases are shared with TRBD2. J gave up 7 bases and V 1 base, and 6 bases lay outside the gene matches. The CDR3 runs to 15 residues. The germline CDR1 and CDR2 sequences are SGHAT and FQDESV (reference sequence). The CDR3 DNA reads TGTGCCAGCAGCTTAGTTATCGCTAGCGGGAATGAGCAGTTCTTC. This codes for CASSLVIASGNEQFF.

Ten or more counts support this clonotype. The chain links TRBV7-2 to TRBJ2-5, with D perhaps TRBD2 (5 bases). In germline, CDR1 is SGHTA, CDR2 FQGNSA. The CDR3 is made up of 13 amino acids. The V and J ends lost 8 bases and 3 bases respectively, with 13 bases between them. CDR3 in amino acids: CASAFAGKETQYF. The CDR3 bases are TGTGCCAGCGCCTTCGCGGGCAAAGAGACCCAGTACTTC.

The table lists this clonotype with a few counts. The J gene is TRBJ2-3, the V gene TRBV3-1; D gene unclear. The CDR3 is 14 residues long. Germline values: CDR1 LGHDT, CDR2 YNNKEL (reference sequence). Trimming stripped 3 bases from V and 0 bases from J, with 7 bases between. CDR3 in DNA: TGTGCCAGCAGCCAGCTCGGCAGCACAGATACGCAGTATTTT. Amino acid sequence: CASSQLGSTDTQYF.

The genes are TRBV7-2 and TRBJ1-4; possible D gene TRBD1, 5 bases. Trimming shortened V by 1 base and J by 8 bases, and 14 bases separated the two germline ends. CDR3 length: 15 residues. CDR1 is SGHTA and CDR2 is FQGNSA in the germline V gene. The CDR3 bases are TGTGCCAGCAGCTTAGGAGCCAGGGAGCACGAAAAACTGTTTTTT. Translated: CASSLGAREHEKLFF.

In regard to this clonotype: A much larger clone differs by one base, so this may be a read error. The rearrangement uses TRBV9 and TRBJ2-7; D perhaps matches TRBD2 (6 bases). V was trimmed by 0 bases and J by 7 bases, leaving 23 bases between them. Germline CDR1 SGDLS, CDR2 YYNGEE. The CDR3 has 17 amino acids. The CDR3: CASSVGVTGANVNEQYF. CDR3 in DNA: TGTGCCAGCAGCGTAGGGGTAACGGGAGCGAACGTAAATGAGCAGTACTTC. The whole variable domain, remainder taken from reference TRBV9 and TRBJ2-7, is DSGVTQTPKHLITATGQRVTLRCSPRSGDLSVYWYQQSLDQGLQFLIQYYNGEERAKGNILERFSAQQFPDLHSELNLSSLELGDSALYFCASSVGVTGANVNEQYFGPGTRLTVT.

For the CDR3, the DNA is TGTGCCAGCAGCCCACGGAGTGCCGCCCTCTACGAGCAGTACTTC. As protein: CASSPRSAALYEQYF. The chain uses TRBV7-2 and TRBJ2-4; the D is unclear. The J call may be mistaken, given a closer DNA end match to TRBJ2-7. In germline, CDR1 is SGHTA, CDR2 FQGNSA. The CDR3 is 15 amino acids.

This clonotype appeared a few times. The chain couples TRBV10-3 to TRBJ2-7; 10 bases line up with TRBD2. The CDR3 totals 16 residues. The germline V gene encodes CDR1 ENHRY and CDR2 SYGVKD. After removal of 0 bases from V and 2 bases from J, the junction contained 4 bases not matched to a gene. The CDR3 DNA follows: TGTGCCATCAGTGAGTCAACTAGCGGGGACCCCTACGAGCAGTACTTC. Translation: CAISESTSGDPYEQYF.

This clonotype was seen ten or more times. J is TRBJ2-1 and V is TRBV6-5; TRBD2 matches at 8 bases. V gave up 10 bases and J gave up 7 bases; unmatched junction bases: 21. This CDR3 has 17 residues. Germline CDR1 MNHEY, CDR2 SVGAGI. Here the CDR3 reads CATSPQAGASSGNEQFF. The CDR3 bases are TGTGCCACCAGCCCCCAAGCGGGGGCTTCCTCTGGGAATGAGCAGTTCTTC.

This rearrangement joins TRBV2 to TRBJ1-6; 7 bases are a match to TRBD1. This CDR3 has 14 residues. V was pared by 5 bases and J by 9 bases, with 7 bases of the junction left unmatched. CDR1 is SNHLY and CDR2 is FYNNEI in the germline V gene. CDR3 amino acids: CASSTGQTTSPLHF. The CDR3 bases are TGTGCCAGCAGTACGGGACAGACCACTTCACCCCTCCACTTT.

The CDR3, as DNA: TGTGCCAGCAGCTCCGCACAGGGGGCAAACTATGGCTACACCTTC. This sequence encodes CASSSAQGANYGYTF. The chain couples TRBV5-6 to TRBJ1-2, with 9 bases matching TRBD1. Unmatched junction bases numbered 5, after V lost 3 bases and J lost 2 bases. The CDR3 is 15 amino acids. CDR1 is SGHDT, CDR2 YYEEEE, per germline.

The chain joins TRBV24-1 to TRBJ2-1; the D gene is possibly TRBD1 (6 bases). V shed 0 bases and J shed 3 bases, with 8 bases lying between them. Germline-derived CDR1 and CDR2 are KGHDR and SFDVKD. The CDR3 is made up of 15 amino acids. The CDR3 DNA follows: TGTGCCACCAGTGATTTGGGGGGCCGCTACAATGAGCAGTTCTTC. It translates to CATSDLGGRYNEQFF.

The rearrangement joins TRBV28 to TRBJ2-1; D may match TRBD1 or TRBD2 (5 bases each). V lost 5 bases and J lost 2, with 13 bases in between. Germline lookup yields CDR1 MDHEN and CDR2 SYDVKM. CDR3 length equals 15 residues. CDR3 DNA sequence: TGTGCCAGCAGTCGGGGCGTGCCAACCTACAATGAGCAGTTCTTC. Encoded protein: CASSRGVPTYNEQFF.